The 13 T cell receptor beta chains below all came from one sample that was sequenced in a study of T cell responses to AZD1222 COVID-19 vaccine. Only in-frame clones appear in the TCRdb table, and some are missing; sequencing was by immunoSEQ multiplex PCR. The sample contains 120,000 to 150,000 clones, roughly 80% of which appear only once. Sequenced material: peripheral blood, taken on day 0 of MenACWY control vaccination. Receptors originate from an adult in good health.

V usage is TRBV24-1 and J usage is TRBJ1-2, with D possibly TRBD1 on 5 matching bases. CDR3 length: 13 amino acids. Trimming cost V 6 bases and J 2 bases, with 9 bases left between them. CDR1 and CDR2 (germline): KGHDR, SFDVKD. Here the CDR3 reads CATSTGENYGYTF. The CDR3 bases are TGTGCCACCAGTACGGGGGAAAACTATGGCTACACCTTC.

J is TRBJ1-2 and V is TRBV5-1; D not resolved. This CDR3 is 13 amino acids long. Trimming shortened V by 0 bases and J by 4 bases, and 7 bases separated the two germline ends. Germline CDR1 reads SGHRS; CDR2 reads YFSETQ. In DNA, the CDR3 is TGCGCCAGCAGCTTGGCCACGGGCTATGGCTACACCTTC. Translation gives CASSLATGYGYTF.

The rearrangement links TRBV6-2 or TRBV6-3 to TRBJ1-5; 7 bases agree with TRBD1. With V trimmed by 2 bases and J by 2 bases, 0 bases remained unmatched. Germline assignment: CDR1 MNHEY and CDR2 SVGEGT. CDR3 size: 14 residues. The CDR3 coding sequence is TGTGCCAGCAGTTACACAGGGGGCAATCAGCCCCAGCATTTT. It encodes CASSYTGGNQPQHF.

Only a few counts were recorded for this clone. V gene TRBV7-8 combines with J gene TRBJ1-6; 10 bases fit TRBD1. Germline V gene data show CDR1 as SGHVS and CDR2 as FQNEAQ. The CDR3 spans 15 residues. V shed 5 bases and J 9 bases; nucleotides not matched to a gene: 7. CDR3 loop: CASSPAGQGISPLHF. The CDR3 nucleotides are TGTGCCAGCAGCCCGGCGGGACAGGGGATTTCACCCCTCCACTTT. Using reference TRBV7-8 and TRBJ1-6 for the parts outside the CDR3, the full variable domain is GAGVSQSPRYKVAKRGQDVALRCDPISGHVSLFWYQQALGQGPEFLTYFQNEAQLDKSGLPSDRFFAERPEGSVSTLKIQRTQQEDSAVYLCASSPAGQGISPLHFGNGTRLTVT.

The V gene is TRBV6-5, the J gene TRBJ1-6; D is ambiguous. Germline-derived CDR1 and CDR2 are MNHEY and SVGAGI. CDR3 length: 13 amino acids. Trimming pared 10 bases from V and 4 bases from J, leaving 11 bases between. This chain's CDR3 is CATRIVYNSPLHF. The CDR3 DNA follows: TGTGCCACCAGGATAGTTTATAATTCACCCCTCCACTTT.

The genes are TRBV6-5 and TRBJ1-2; tentative D call: TRBD1 (6 bases). V dropped 6 bases and J dropped 2 bases, with 13 bases sitting between them. This CDR3 spans 14 amino acids. The germline V gene encodes CDR1 MNHEY and CDR2 SVGAGI. In DNA form, the CDR3 reads TGTGCCAGCAGCAGTGGACAGAGGAACTATGGCTACACCTTC. The encoded protein is CASSSGQRNYGYTF.

This clone was seen just once. V is TRBV15 and J is TRBJ2-7; no clear D. Germline V lookup: CDR1 LNHNV, CDR2 YYDKDF (reference sequence). CDR3 length equals 13 residues. Trimming took 3 bases from V and 0 from J, leaving 6 bases between them. CDR3 residues: CATSSALSYEQYF. The CDR3 bases are TGTGCCACCAGCAGTGCCCTCTCCTACGAGCAGTACTTC. The complete variable domain, with remaining parts taken from reference TRBV15 and TRBJ2-7, reads DAMVIQNPRYQVTQFGKPVTLSCSQTLNHNVMYWYQQKSSQAPKLLFHYYDKDFNNEADTPDNFQSRRPNTSFCFLDIRSPGLGDTAMYLCATSSALSYEQYFGPGTRLTVT.

The chain combines TRBV7-6 with TRBJ2-1, with TRBD2 matching 9 bases. CDR1 and CDR2 (germline): SGHVS, FNYEAQ. The trim removed 1 base at V and 4 bases at J, leaving 14 bases unmatched. CDR3 size: 19 residues. Written as DNA, the CDR3 is TGTGCCAGCAGCTTAGAAGGTGGCCCTCGCGGGGGGGCGTACAATGAGCAGTTCTTC. Protein sequence: CASSLEGGPRGGAYNEQFF.

The chain employs TRBV7-9 and TRBJ1-3; a possible D gene is TRBD1 (5 bases). This CDR3 spans 19 amino acids. V lost 0 bases, J lost 0 bases, and 18 bases lay in between. Per germline, CDR1 SEHNR and CDR2 FQNEAQ (reference sequence). CDR3 sequence reads: CASSLAVLTGGSSGNTIYF. The CDR3 bases are TGTGCCAGCAGCTTAGCCGTTCTCACGGGGGGGAGCTCTGGAAACACCATATATTTT.

The gene calls are TRBV6-5 and TRBJ1-4; 11 positions agree with TRBD1. CDR3 length: 15 amino acids. Germline V gene lookup returns CDR1 MNHEY and CDR2 SVGAGI. After removal of 6 bases from V and 9 bases from J, the junction contained 9 bases not matched to a gene. In DNA form, the CDR3 reads TGTGCCAGCAGGGGAACCGGGACAGGGGGAAAAAAACTGTTTTTT. The encoded protein is CASRGTGTGGKKLFF.

This chain uses TRBV7-3 with TRBJ1-1, with D unresolved. CDR3 size: 13 residues. The V end was cut by 3 bases, the J end by 3 bases, with 8 bases between. Germline values: CDR1 SGHTA, CDR2 FQGTGA. The CDR3 protein is CASSFEGHTEAFF. The CDR3 DNA sequence: TGTGCCAGCAGCTTCGAAGGGCACACTGAAGCTTTCTTT.

The chain carries TRBV11-2 and TRBJ2-1; 12 bases match TRBD2. Germline CDR1 reads SGHAT; CDR2 reads FQNNGV. The CDR3 runs to 16 residues. Trimming at V came to 7 bases and at J to 0 bases, leaving 4 bases not matched to a gene. The CDR3 DNA sequence: TGTGCCAGCAAGAGGACTAGCGGGGCCTCCTACAATGAGCAGTTCTTC. It is translated as CASKRTSGASYNEQFF.

The chain recombines TRBV5-5 with TRBJ1-1; D gene unclear. The germline CDR1 and CDR2 sequences are SGHKS and YYEKEE (reference sequence). CDR3 length: 16 residues. V was shortened by 1 base and J by 1 base, with 14 bases between the two germline ends. The CDR3 loop reads CASSLLRVGENTEAFF. CDR3 nucleotide sequence: TGTGCCAGCAGCTTGTTACGGGTCGGGGAGAACACTGAAGCTTTCTTT.